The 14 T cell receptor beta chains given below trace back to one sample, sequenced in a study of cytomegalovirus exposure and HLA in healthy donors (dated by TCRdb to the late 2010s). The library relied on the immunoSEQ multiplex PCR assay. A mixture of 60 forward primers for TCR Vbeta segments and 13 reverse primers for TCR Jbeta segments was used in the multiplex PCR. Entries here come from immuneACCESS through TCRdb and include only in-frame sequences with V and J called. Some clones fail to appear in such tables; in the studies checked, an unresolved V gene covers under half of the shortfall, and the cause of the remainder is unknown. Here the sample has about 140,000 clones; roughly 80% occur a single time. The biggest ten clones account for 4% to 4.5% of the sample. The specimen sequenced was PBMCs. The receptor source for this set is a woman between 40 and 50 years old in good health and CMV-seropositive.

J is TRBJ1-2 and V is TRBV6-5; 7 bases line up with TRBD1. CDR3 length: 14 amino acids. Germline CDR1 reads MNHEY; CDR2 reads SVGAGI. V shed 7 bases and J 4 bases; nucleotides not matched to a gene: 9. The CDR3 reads CASTSRDRGYGYTF. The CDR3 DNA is TGTGCCAGCACCTCGAGGGACAGAGGCTATGGCTACACCTTC.

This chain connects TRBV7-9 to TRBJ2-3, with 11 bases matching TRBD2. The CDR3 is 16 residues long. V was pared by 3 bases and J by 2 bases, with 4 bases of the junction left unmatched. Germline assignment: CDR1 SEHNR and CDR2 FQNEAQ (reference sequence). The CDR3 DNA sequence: TGTGCCAGCAGCTTTCTGGGACTAGCGGCCACAGATACGCAGTATTTT. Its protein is CASSFLGLAATDTQYF.

The CDR3 reads CASSWTRQGNNYGYTF. The CDR3 DNA reads TGTGCCAGCAGCTGGACGAGGCAGGGGAATAACTATGGCTACACCTTC. The V gene is TRBV5-5, the J gene TRBJ1-2; possibly TRBD1 for D (6 bases). The CDR3 covers 16 residues. Germline values: CDR1 SGHKS, CDR2 YYEKEE (reference sequence). The ends were cut back, 3 bases at V and 1 base at J, with 16 bases in the middle.

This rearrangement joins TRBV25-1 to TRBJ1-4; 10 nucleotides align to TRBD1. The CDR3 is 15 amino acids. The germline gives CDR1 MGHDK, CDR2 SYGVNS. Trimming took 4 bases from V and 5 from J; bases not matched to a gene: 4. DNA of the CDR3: TGTGCCAGCAGTGCCCAGACAGGGGGCAATGAAAAACTGTTTTTT. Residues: CASSAQTGGNEKLFF.

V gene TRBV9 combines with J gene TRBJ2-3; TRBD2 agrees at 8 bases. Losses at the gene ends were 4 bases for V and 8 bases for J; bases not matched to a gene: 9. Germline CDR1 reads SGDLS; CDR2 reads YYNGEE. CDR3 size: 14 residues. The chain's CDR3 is CASSPLEAGATQYF. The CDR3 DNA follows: TGTGCCAGCAGCCCCCTAGAAGCGGGGGCTACGCAGTATTTT. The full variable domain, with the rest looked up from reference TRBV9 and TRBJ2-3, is DSGVTQTPKHLITATGQRVTLRCSPRSGDLSVYWYQQSLDQGLQFLIQYYNGEERAKGNILERFSAQQFPDLHSELNLSSLELGDSALYFCASSPLEAGATQYFGPGTRLTVL.

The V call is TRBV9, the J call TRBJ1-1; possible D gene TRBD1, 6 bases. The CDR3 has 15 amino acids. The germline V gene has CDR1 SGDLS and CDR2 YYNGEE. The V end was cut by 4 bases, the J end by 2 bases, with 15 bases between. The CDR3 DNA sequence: TGTGCCAGCAGCCCACCCCAGGGGCTCAACACTGAAGCTTTCTTT. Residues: CASSPPQGLNTEAFF.

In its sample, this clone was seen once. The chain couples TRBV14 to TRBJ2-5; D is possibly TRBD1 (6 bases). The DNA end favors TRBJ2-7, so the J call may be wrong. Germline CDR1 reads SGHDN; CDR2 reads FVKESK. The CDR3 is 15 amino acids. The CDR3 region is CASSQRNTGRYEQYF. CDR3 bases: TGTGCCAGCAGCCAACGTAATACAGGGCGCTACGAGCAGTACTTC.

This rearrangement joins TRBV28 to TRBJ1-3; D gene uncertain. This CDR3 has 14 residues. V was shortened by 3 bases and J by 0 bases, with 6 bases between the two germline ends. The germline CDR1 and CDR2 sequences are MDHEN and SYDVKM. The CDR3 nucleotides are TGTGCCAGCAGTTTGGCCCTCTCTGGAAACACCATATATTTT. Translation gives CASSLALSGNTIYF.

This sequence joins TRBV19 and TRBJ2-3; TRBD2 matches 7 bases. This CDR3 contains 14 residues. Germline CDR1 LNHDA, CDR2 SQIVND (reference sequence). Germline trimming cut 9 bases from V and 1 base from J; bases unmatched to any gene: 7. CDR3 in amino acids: CASRVAGGTDTQYF. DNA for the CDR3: TGTGCCAGCCGGGTCGCGGGGGGCACAGATACGCAGTATTTT.

The CDR3 here is CASSETPLYTEAFF. CDR3 DNA: TGTGCCAGCAGCGAGACACCGTTATACACTGAAGCTTTCTTT. This chain connects TRBV9 to TRBJ1-1, with D unclear. Germline assignment: CDR1 SGDLS and CDR2 YYNGEE. V lost 3 bases to trimming and J lost 3 bases, with 12 bases between them. This CDR3 is built from 14 residues.

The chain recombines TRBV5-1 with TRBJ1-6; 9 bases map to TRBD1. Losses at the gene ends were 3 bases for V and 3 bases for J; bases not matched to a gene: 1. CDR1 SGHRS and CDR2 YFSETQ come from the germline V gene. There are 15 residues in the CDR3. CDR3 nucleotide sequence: TGCGCCAGCAGCTGGGGACAGGGCTATAATTCACCCCTCCACTTT. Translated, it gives CASSWGQGYNSPLHF.

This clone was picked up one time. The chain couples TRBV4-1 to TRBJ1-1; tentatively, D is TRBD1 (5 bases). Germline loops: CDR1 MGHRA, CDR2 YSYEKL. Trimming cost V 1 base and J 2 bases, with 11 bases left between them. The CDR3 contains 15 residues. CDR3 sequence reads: CASSQGRGSNTEAFF. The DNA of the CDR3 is TGCGCCAGCAGCCAAGGCCGGGGGAGCAACACTGAAGCTTTCTTT.

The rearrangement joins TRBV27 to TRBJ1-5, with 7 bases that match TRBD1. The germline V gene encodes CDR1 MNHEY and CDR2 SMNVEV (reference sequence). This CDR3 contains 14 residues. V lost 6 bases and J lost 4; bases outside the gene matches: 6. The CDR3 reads CASSSRQGNQPQHF. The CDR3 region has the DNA TGTGCCAGCAGCTCCCGACAGGGAAATCAGCCCCAGCATTTT.

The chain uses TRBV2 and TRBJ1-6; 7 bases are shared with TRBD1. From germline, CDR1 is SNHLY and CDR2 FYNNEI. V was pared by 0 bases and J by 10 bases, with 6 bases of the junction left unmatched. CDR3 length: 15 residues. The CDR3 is CASSEANRGGSPLHF. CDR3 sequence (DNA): TGTGCCAGCAGTGAAGCGAACAGGGGTGGCTCACCCCTCCACTTT.